This TCR beta chain was sequenced for a study of T cell responses to AZD1222 COVID-19 vaccine. CDR1 MGHRA and CDR2 YSYEKL come from the germline V gene. The length of the CDR3 is 16 residues. The junction had 9 bases not matched to a gene; V was cut back by 0 bases and J by 10 bases. As for this clone: Its cognate antigen is unknown.

Clones were read by immunoSEQ multiplex PCR, and TCRdb kept only the in-frame ones, dropping some. The table shows around 85,000 clones, with 90% occurring only once. Overall study findings and caveats: There were vaccine-associated CD4 TCRs across spike, dominant at 160-218 and 743-854. Seropositive at baseline were only six or seven AZD1222 recipients. Sampled repertoires all dated from after the peak T cell response. Of spike-specific TCRs, nearly half reportedly target regions left unmutated in variants.

The V and J genes are TRBV4-1 and TRBJ1-4; 9 bases are shared with TRBD1. This material consisted of peripheral blood, taken 28 days after the second AZD1222 dose. The receptor comes from an adult who received the AZD1222 COVID-19 vaccine. The CDR3 DNA reads TGCGCCAGCAGCCAAGAAGCCGGGACAGGGACTGGAAAACTGTTTTTT. Translating gives CASSQEAGTGTGKLFF.